The 20 T cell receptor beta chains below all came from one sample that was sequenced in a study of T cell responses to AZD1222 COVID-19 vaccine. Here immunoSEQ multiplex PCR was the method, and the copy in TCRdb shows in-frame clones only, minus some. Here the sample spans some 64,000 clones, roughly 70% being singletons. The sample in question was peripheral blood, obtained on day 0 of AZD1222 vaccination. Receptors were obtained from an adult in good health.

The rearrangement uses TRBV5-4 and TRBJ2-1; the D gene could be TRBD1 or TRBD2 (5 bases each). Trimming cost V 0 bases and J 4 bases, with 8 bases left between them. Per germline, CDR1 SGHNT and CDR2 YYREEE (reference sequence). The CDR3 runs to 14 residues. The chain's CDR3 is CASSLVGPYNEQFF. The CDR3 DNA reads TGTGCCAGCAGCTTGGTGGGACCGTACAATGAGCAGTTCTTC.

The J gene is TRBJ1-5, the V gene TRBV27; D is perhaps TRBD1 (5 bases). The CDR3 spans 13 residues. Germline V gene data show CDR1 as MNHEY and CDR2 as SMNVEV (reference sequence). V was clipped by 2 bases and J by 7 bases, with 9 bases between them. The CDR3 coding sequence is TGTGCCAGCAGTTTACTTCGGGGGCAGCCCCAGCATTTT. Protein sequence: CASSLLRGQPQHF.

The chain recombines TRBV24-1 with TRBJ1-5; D is uncertain. Germline-derived CDR1 and CDR2 are KGHDR and SFDVKD. The CDR3 covers 14 residues. V lost 6 bases, J lost 0 bases, and 8 bases lay in between. This chain's CDR3 is CATSFGDSNQPQHF. The DNA for the CDR3 is TGTGCCACCAGTTTTGGGGATAGCAATCAGCCCCAGCATTTT.

The rearrangement joins TRBV3-1 (or the pseudogene TRBV3-2) to TRBJ1-2; 10 bases map to TRBD1. V dropped 2 bases and J dropped 6; count of bases not matched to a gene: 12. From germline, CDR1 is LGHDT and CDR2 YNNKEL (reference sequence). The CDR3 runs 17 residues. The CDR3: CASSQPWDRGFRDGYTF. CDR3 nucleotides: TGTGCCAGCAGCCAACCTTGGGACAGGGGATTTAGGGATGGCTACACCTTC.

V is TRBV6-5 and J is TRBJ2-3; perhaps TRBD1 as D (5 bases). Per the germline V gene, CDR1 is MNHEY and CDR2 is SVGAGI. The CDR3 has 14 residues. Trimming took 8 bases from V and 4 from J, leaving 16 bases between them. In nucleotides, the CDR3 is TGTGCCAGCGCGTTGGGTCTAGGGGCAGATACGCAGTATTTT. It translates to CASALGLGADTQYF.

The chain combines TRBV19 with TRBJ2-7; TRBD2 agrees at 7 bases. After removal of 7 bases from V and 2 bases from J, the junction contained 8 bases not matched to a gene. The CDR3 is made up of 14 amino acids. The germline gives CDR1 LNHDA, CDR2 SQIVND (reference sequence). The CDR3 protein is CASKRDVIAYEQYF. DNA for the CDR3: TGTGCCAGTAAGCGGGATGTTATAGCCTACGAGCAGTACTTC. The full variable domain, completed using reference TRBV19 and TRBJ2-7, is DGGITQSPKYLFRKEGQNVTLSCEQNLNHDAMYWYRQDPGQGLRLIYYSQIVNDFQKGDIAEGYSVSREKKESFPLTVTSAQKNPTAFYLCASKRDVIAYEQYFGPGTRLTVT.

The rearrangement uses TRBV4-1 and TRBJ1-4; D is unresolved. The CDR3 loop spans 17 amino acids. CDR1 is MGHRA, CDR2 YSYEKL, per germline. Deletions cut 0 bases from V and 0 bases from J, with 11 bases between. The CDR3 DNA reads as TGCGCCAGCAGCCAAGATCCCAGGAGAACAACTAATGAAAAACTGTTTTTT. Protein sequence: CASSQDPRRTTNEKLFF.

This chain uses TRBV9 with TRBJ2-3; 8 nucleotides align to TRBD1. The CDR3 totals 15 residues. Germline loops: CDR1 SGDLS, CDR2 YYNGEE. The V and J ends lost 4 bases and 1 base, in that order; junction bases with no gene match: 5. This CDR3 is CASSTARGRTDTQYF. The CDR3, as DNA: TGTGCCAGCAGCACGGCCAGGGGGCGCACAGATACGCAGTATTTT.

Judged by abundance, this clone is medium-sized. This chain connects TRBV18 to TRBJ2-2; 11 bases map to TRBD1. This CDR3 has 18 residues. J gave up 5 bases and V 0 bases, and 8 bases lay outside the gene matches. Germline V gives CDR1 KGHSH, CDR2 LQKENI. The CDR3 nucleotides read TGTGCCAGCTCACCACCTACGGACAGGGGGCCCGAGACCGGGGAGCTGTTTTTT. This codes for CASSPPTDRGPETGELFF.

The V gene is TRBV9, the J gene TRBJ1-2, with D unclear. V was clipped by 6 bases and J by 6 bases, with 21 bases between them. Per the germline V gene, CDR1 is SGDLS and CDR2 is YYNGEE. The CDR3 spans 15 residues. CDR3 region: CASISVDQERNGYTF. The DNA of the CDR3 is TGTGCCAGCATCTCGGTCGATCAGGAGAGAAATGGCTACACCTTC.

V usage is TRBV7-3 and J usage is TRBJ1-1, with D hard to call. There are 15 residues in the CDR3. Trimming shortened V by 5 bases and J by 3 bases, and 16 bases separated the two germline ends. CDR1 and CDR2 from the germline V gene are SGHTA and FQGTGA. CDR3 DNA sequence: TGTGCCAGCAGCCCTTCAGCCACGTCCTACACTGAAGCTTTCTTT. Translating it yields CASSPSATSYTEAFF. The complete variable domain, with remaining parts taken from reference TRBV7-3 and TRBJ1-1, reads GAGVSQTPSNKVTEKGKYVELRCDPISGHTALYWYRQSLGQGPEFLIYFQGTGAADDSGLPNDRFFAVRPEGSVSTLKIQRTERGDSAVYLCASSPSATSYTEAFFGQGTRLTVV.

This chain links TRBV6-2 or TRBV6-3 with TRBJ2-7; TRBD1 agrees at 8 bases. In germline, CDR1 is MNHEY, CDR2 SVGEGT. The V and J ends lost 2 bases and 5 bases, in that order; junction bases with no gene match: 8. The CDR3 loop spans 15 amino acids. CDR3: CASSYIRQGANEQYF. The CDR3 DNA follows: TGTGCCAGCAGTTACATCCGGCAGGGGGCCAACGAGCAGTACTTC.

This clone was found once. This rearrangement joins TRBV5-6 to TRBJ1-2, with D hard to call. The germline gives CDR1 SGHDT, CDR2 YYEEEE. The CDR3 contains 15 residues. With 4 bases removed from V and 4 bases from J, the gap between germline ends came to 17 bases. CDR3: CASSRGWASLYGYTF. The CDR3 DNA is TGTGCCAGCAGCCGTGGATGGGCATCCCTCTATGGCTACACCTTC.

In its sample, this clone was seen a few times. The chain uses TRBV11-2 and TRBJ1-2; D is unclear. CDR3 length: 12 amino acids. Germline CDR1 SGHAT, CDR2 FQNNGV. Trimming stripped 1 base from V and 4 bases from J, with 4 bases between. CDR3: CASSLAPYGYTF. The CDR3 nucleotides read TGTGCCAGCAGCTTAGCACCCTATGGCTACACCTTC.

This clone has just a few counts. J is TRBJ1-6 and V is TRBV5-1; D is uncertain. The germline V gene has CDR1 SGHRS and CDR2 YFSETQ. The germline V and J ends were trimmed by 1 base and 8 bases, with 10 bases remaining between them. The CDR3 has 14 residues. The CDR3 DNA reads as TGCGCCAGCAGCTTGAGCCTTGGGGATTCACCCCTCCACTTT. Its translation: CASSLSLGDSPLHF.

The chain carries TRBV4-1 and TRBJ1-4; D is unresolved. The ends were cut back, 6 bases at V and 0 bases at J, with 11 bases in the middle. The CDR3 is made up of 15 amino acids. Per germline, CDR1 MGHRA and CDR2 YSYEKL. This CDR3 reads CASSPGRATNEKLFF. In DNA, the CDR3 is TGCGCCAGCAGTCCCGGGAGGGCAACTAATGAAAAACTGTTTTTT.

This rearrangement joins TRBV5-4 to TRBJ1-1; D uncertain. The CDR3 spans 12 residues. Germline V gives CDR1 SGHNT, CDR2 YYREEE (reference sequence). Trimming pared 6 bases from V and 0 bases from J, leaving 6 bases between. CDR3 coding DNA: TGTGCCAGCACAGGCATGAACACTGAAGCTTTCTTT. Protein: CASTGMNTEAFF.

The rearrangement links TRBV5-4 to TRBJ1-4, with D hard to call. There are 17 residues in the CDR3. The V end was cut by 4 bases, the J end by 0 bases, with 16 bases between. Germline V gene sequence: CDR1 SGHNT, CDR2 YYREEE (reference sequence). CDR3 sequence (DNA): TGTGCCAGCAGCCTATTCACTGGAACTACAACTAATGAAAAACTGTTTTTT. Amino acid sequence: CASSLFTGTTTNEKLFF.

This chain connects TRBV7-6 to TRBJ2-7, with D perhaps assigned TRBD1 or TRBD2 (5 bases each). V dropped 8 bases and J dropped 2 bases, with 25 bases sitting between them. The CDR3 sequence is 17 residues long. The germline gives CDR1 SGHVS, CDR2 FNYEAQ. The CDR3 loop reads CASAIGSRGRRTYEQYF. The CDR3 DNA sequence: TGTGCCAGCGCTATAGGGTCACGGGGCCGTCGCACCTACGAGCAGTACTTC.

There are a few counts of this clone. The chain employs TRBV7-9 and TRBJ2-7; D not certain. Trimming cost V 5 bases and J 3 bases, with 8 bases left between them. Germline V gene lookup returns CDR1 SEHNR and CDR2 FQNEAQ (reference sequence). The CDR3 consists of 12 residues. Here the CDR3 reads CASSLTGYEQYF. The CDR3 DNA sequence: TGTGCCAGCAGCCTCACGGGCTACGAGCAGTACTTC.